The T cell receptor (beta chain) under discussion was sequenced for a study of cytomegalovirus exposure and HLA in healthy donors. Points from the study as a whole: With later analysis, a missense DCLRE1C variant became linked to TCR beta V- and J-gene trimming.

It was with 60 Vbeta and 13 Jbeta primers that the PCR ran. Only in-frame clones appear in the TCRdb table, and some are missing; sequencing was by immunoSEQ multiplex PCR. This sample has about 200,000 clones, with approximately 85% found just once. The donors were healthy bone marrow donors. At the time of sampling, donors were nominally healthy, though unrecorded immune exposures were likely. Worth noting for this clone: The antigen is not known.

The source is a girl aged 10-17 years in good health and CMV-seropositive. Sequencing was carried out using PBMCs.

DNA for the CDR3: TGTGCCAGTCCTATCAGGGGGTGGGACTATGGCTACACCTTC. Translating it yields CASPIRGWDYGYTF. The chain has TRBV2 and TRBJ1-2; 7 positions match TRBD1. The germline gives CDR1 SNHLY, CDR2 FYNNEI. The J segment lost 3 bases and the V segment lost 9 bases, leaving 10 bases of the junction unmatched. The CDR3 totals 14 residues.